These 27 T cell receptor beta chains were all obtained from the same sample, sequenced in a study of cytomegalovirus exposure and HLA in healthy donors. In the PCR, 60 Vbeta and 13 Jbeta primers were used. Assay: immunoSEQ multiplex PCR; the TCRdb copy retains only in-frame clones and omits some. The table has fewer than 130,000 clones, roughly 78% seen once. Sequences were obtained from PBMCs. The receptors here all came from a middle-aged woman in good health and CMV-seronegative.

The chain links TRBV6-5 to TRBJ2-5, with 7 bases fitting TRBD1. V gave up 5 bases and J gave up 4 bases; unmatched junction bases: 7. Per germline, CDR1 MNHEY and CDR2 SVGAGI. The CDR3 contains 14 residues. CDR3 DNA sequence: TGTGCCAGCAGTACTCGCCGGGACAGAGAGACCCAGTACTTC. Its protein is CASSTRRDRETQYF.

The chain combines TRBV15 with TRBJ2-4; 7 bases agree with TRBD1. The V gene end was trimmed by 0 bases and the J gene end by 3 bases; junction bases not matched to a gene: 5. The germline gives CDR1 LNHNV, CDR2 YYDKDF (reference sequence). The CDR3 contains 16 residues. This CDR3 reads CATSRDLGGGKNIQYF. The CDR3 nucleotides read TGTGCCACCAGCAGAGATTTAGGGGGCGGCAAAAACATTCAGTACTTC.

The V gene is TRBV23-1, the J gene TRBJ2-2; 9 nucleotides match TRBD1. TRBV23-1 counts as an open reading frame of uncertain function. Trimming cost V 6 bases and J 5 bases; bases outside gene matches: 16. The CDR3 has 18 amino acids. The CDR3 region has the DNA TGCGCCAGCAGGGACTACAGGGGGCTTAGGGTCTTGACCGGGGAGCTGTTTTTT. It codes for CASRDYRGLRVLTGELFF.

V and J are TRBV6-5 and TRBJ2-7; 10 bases match TRBD1. CDR3 length equals 16 residues. V was pared by 4 bases and J by 4 bases, with 10 bases of the junction left unmatched. Germline-derived CDR1 and CDR2 are MNHEY and SVGAGI. The CDR3 is CASSSFPPGQGYEQYF. The CDR3 DNA reads as TGTGCCAGCAGTTCCTTCCCCCCGGGACAGGGGTACGAGCAGTACTTC.

This chain links TRBV4-3 with TRBJ2-6; D may be TRBD1 (6 bases). The CDR3 runs 17 residues. V was shortened by 6 bases and J by 0 bases, with 15 bases between the two germline ends. CDR1 is LGHNA and CDR2 is YSLEER in the germline V gene. CDR3: CASSRTVPLSGANVLTF. In DNA, the CDR3 is TGCGCCAGCAGTCGGACAGTCCCCCTCTCTGGGGCCAACGTCCTGACTTTC.

The chain carries TRBV4-3 and TRBJ2-1; 8 nucleotides match TRBD2. With 2 bases clipped from V and 1 base from J, the junction kept 4 bases outside the gene matches. Germline V gene data show CDR1 as LGHNA and CDR2 as YSLEER. This CDR3 is 16 amino acids long. The CDR3 here is CASSQNGGASYNEQFF. CDR3 coding DNA: TGCGCCAGCAGCCAAAACGGGGGGGCATCCTACAATGAGCAGTTCTTC.

V usage is TRBV15 and J usage is TRBJ1-5; 10 bases line up with TRBD1. The J segment lost 6 bases and the V segment lost 4 bases, leaving 3 bases of the junction unmatched. This CDR3 region has 14 residues. Germline loops: CDR1 LNHNV, CDR2 YYDKDF (reference sequence). This CDR3 is CATSTTGGIQPQHF. CDR3 nucleotides: TGTGCCACCAGCACGACAGGGGGCATTCAGCCCCAGCATTTT.

The V call is TRBV7-9, the J call TRBJ2-1, with TRBD2 identical over 10 bases. The germline CDR1 and CDR2 sequences are SEHNR and FQNEAQ (reference sequence). Germline trimming cut 5 bases from V and 0 bases from J; bases unmatched to any gene: 7. This CDR3 is built from 17 residues. CDR3 residues: CASSRLAGGNSYNEQFF. The CDR3 nucleotides read TGTGCCAGCAGCCGATTAGCGGGGGGCAACTCCTACAATGAGCAGTTCTTC.

The chain recombines TRBV28 with TRBJ1-6; D gene uncertain. The CDR3 is 13 amino acids. From germline, CDR1 is MDHEN and CDR2 SYDVKM. V gave up 11 bases and J gave up 8 bases, with 16 bases separating them. The CDR3 sequence is CAATRVTDSPLHF. The CDR3 coding sequence is TGTGCCGCCACCCGGGTTACGGATTCACCCCTCCACTTT.

J is TRBJ2-3 and V is TRBV5-4; 9 bases line up with TRBD1. V lost 4 bases and J lost 3; bases outside the gene matches: 9. Germline CDR1 SGHNT, CDR2 YYREEE (reference sequence). CDR3 length: 16 amino acids. The DNA for the CDR3 is TGTGCCAGCAGCGTCCAACAGGGGGCTAGTACAGATACGCAGTATTTT. Translating gives CASSVQQGASTDTQYF.

This sequence joins TRBV9 and TRBJ2-1; 15 bases line up with TRBD2. V was clipped by 4 bases and J by 10 bases; unmatched bases: 6. CDR1 and CDR2 (germline): SGDLS, YYNGEE. The CDR3 totals 15 residues. The CDR3 reads CASSPRTSGGAEQFF. In nucleotides, the CDR3 is TGTGCCAGCAGCCCCCGGACTAGCGGGGGGGCGGAGCAGTTCTTC.

This clone has just a few counts. V usage is TRBV10-3 and J usage is TRBJ2-2, with 7 bases fitting TRBD1. The germline gives CDR1 ENHRY, CDR2 SYGVKD. This CDR3 region has 14 residues. J gave up 3 bases and V 4 bases, and 2 bases lay outside the gene matches. The CDR3: CAISGTGDTGELFF. The CDR3 DNA reads as TGTGCCATCAGTGGAACAGGGGACACCGGGGAGCTGTTTTTT.

This clone was found a few times. CDR3 in amino acids: CASSEGGANYGYTF. CDR3 sequence (DNA): TGTGCCAGCAGTGAAGGGGGCGCGAACTATGGCTACACCTTC. V usage is TRBV6-5 and J usage is TRBJ1-2; 7 bases are shared with TRBD1. CDR3 length: 14 residues. The V gene's germline CDR1 is MNHEY and CDR2 SVGAGI. With 5 bases clipped from V and 2 bases from J, the junction kept 5 bases outside the gene matches.

The rearrangement joins TRBV7-2 to TRBJ1-1, with D maybe TRBD1 (5 bases). In germline, CDR1 is SGHTA, CDR2 FQGNSA. The CDR3 is made up of 14 amino acids. Between the trimmed V and J ends, which lost 5 bases and 4 bases, there was a span of 14 bases. The CDR3 is CASSPAGEATEAFF. In nucleotides, the CDR3 is TGTGCCAGCAGCCCAGCGGGGGAGGCCACTGAAGCTTTCTTT. Full variable domain (remainder filled in from reference TRBV7-2 and TRBJ1-1): GAGVSQSPSNKVTEKGKDVELRCDPISGHTALYWYRQSLGQGLEFLIYFQGNSAPDKSGLPSDRFSAERTGGSVSTLTIQRTQQEDSAVYLCASSPAGEATEAFFGQGTRLTVV.

The chain is built from TRBV19 and TRBJ1-4, with 8 bases identical to TRBD1. The trim removed 7 bases at V and 8 bases at J, leaving 9 bases unmatched. Germline assignment: CDR1 LNHDA and CDR2 SQIVND (reference sequence). The CDR3 length is 14 residues. The CDR3: CASTPPGTGEKLFF. In DNA, the CDR3 is TGTGCCAGTACCCCCCCCGGGACAGGAGAAAAACTGTTTTTT. The whole variable domain, remainder taken from reference TRBV19 and TRBJ1-4, is DGGITQSPKYLFRKEGQNVTLSCEQNLNHDAMYWYRQDPGQGLRLIYYSQIVNDFQKGDIAEGYSVSREKKESFPLTVTSAQKNPTAFYLCASTPPGTGEKLFFGSGTQLSVL.

Note on this clone: At one end, the junction sequence differs from germline, possibly due to a read error. The rearrangement joins TRBV7-9 to TRBJ1-6, with D tentatively TRBD1 (6 bases). The CDR3 totals 14 residues. Germline lookup yields CDR1 SEHNR and CDR2 FQNEAQ (reference sequence). The CDR3 protein is CSSTPTGEDSPLHF. The CDR3 region has the DNA TGTTCCAGCACCCCGACAGGAGAGGATTCACCCCTCCACTTT.

The sample holds a few counts of this clone. The V call is TRBV5-8, the J call TRBJ2-3; 8 bases line up with TRBD2. The CDR3 runs to 15 residues. After removal of 0 bases from V and 0 bases from J, the junction contained 0 bases not matched to a gene. Germline V gene sequence: CDR1 SGHTS, CDR2 YDEGEE. As DNA, the CDR3 is TGTGCCAGCAGCTTGGAGCGGGGGAGCACAGATACGCAGTATTTT. This gives the protein CASSLERGSTDTQYF.

This chain uses TRBV6-1 with TRBJ2-7, with a possible D match to TRBD2 (5 bases). Trimming stripped 2 bases from V and 9 bases from J, with 11 bases between. Germline CDR1 and CDR2: MNHNS and SASEGT. The CDR3 consists of 12 residues. The CDR3 here is CASSERELWQYF. The DNA of the CDR3 is TGTGCCAGCAGTGAAAGGGAGTTATGGCAGTACTTC.

The chain joins TRBV29-1 to TRBJ2-3; TRBD2 aligns across 8 bases. Trimming took 3 bases from V and 1 from J; bases not matched to a gene: 6. The CDR3 length is 15 residues. Germline loops: CDR1 SQVTM, CDR2 ANQGSEA. In DNA, the CDR3 is TGCAGCGTTGATTGGCGAGCGGGAGGCACAGATACGCAGTATTTT. Its protein product is CSVDWRAGGTDTQYF.

The chain combines TRBV11-2 with TRBJ2-2; TRBD2 matches at 8 bases. The CDR3 runs to 15 residues. V shed 4 bases, J shed 4 bases, and the junction held 5 bases outside the gene matches. CDR1 is SGHAT and CDR2 is FQNNGV in the germline V gene. As DNA, the CDR3 is TGTGCCAGCAGCTCGGGAGGGCGCGCCACCGGGGAGCTGTTTTTT. Translated, it gives CASSSGGRATGELFF.

V and J are TRBV19 and TRBJ2-5; D may be TRBD1 (8 bases). The J call may not be correct, given that the DNA end is closer to TRBJ2-7. The CDR3 spans 15 residues. From germline, CDR1 is LNHDA and CDR2 SQIVND (reference sequence). Here the CDR3 reads CASSIAGQGGYEQYF. The CDR3 bases are TGTGCCAGTAGTATCGCCGGACAGGGAGGGTACGAGCAGTACTTC.

This rearrangement joins TRBV10-3 to TRBJ2-5, with 10 nucleotides matching TRBD1. Near its end, the DNA agrees better with TRBJ2-7, so the J call may be wrong. This CDR3 region has 17 residues. The germline CDR1 and CDR2 sequences are ENHRY and SYGVKD. The CDR3 loop reads CAISGGGQGTASYEQYF. CDR3 in DNA: TGTGCCATCAGTGGGGGGGGACAGGGGACCGCATCCTACGAGCAGTACTTC.

J is TRBJ1-1 and V is TRBV5-4; TRBD1 matches at 7 bases. Germline-derived CDR1 and CDR2 are SGHNT and YYREEE (reference sequence). CDR3 length: 17 amino acids. With V trimmed by 1 base and J by 1 base, 10 bases remained unmatched. CDR3 nucleotide sequence: TGTGCCAGCAGCTTGAGGCCGAACCAGGGGGGGAACACTGAAGCTTTCTTT. It translates to CASSLRPNQGGNTEAFF.

This chain links TRBV7-2 with TRBJ2-7; no reliable D call. Trimming left V 7 bases short and J 6 bases short, with 19 bases between. The CDR3 spans 14 residues. From germline, CDR1 is SGHTA and CDR2 FQGNSA. CDR3 sequence reads: CASTQSDFLSEQYF. DNA of the CDR3: TGTGCCAGCACCCAAAGCGACTTCCTTTCCGAGCAGTACTTC.

J is TRBJ2-7 and V is TRBV5-1; D remains ambiguous. V was shortened by 3 bases and J by 2 bases, with 12 bases between the two germline ends. In germline, CDR1 is SGHRS, CDR2 YFSETQ. CDR3 length: 14 amino acids. CDR3 protein: CASSSPETTYEQYF. The CDR3 bases are TGCGCCAGCAGCTCCCCCGAGACAACCTACGAGCAGTACTTC.

The chain is built from TRBV2 and TRBJ1-5; 7 positions agree with TRBD1. The CDR3 loop spans 16 amino acids. The trim removed 6 bases at V and 0 bases at J, leaving 8 bases unmatched. Germline-derived CDR1 and CDR2 are SNHLY and FYNNEI. The CDR3 here is CASSAGTVYSNQPQHF. The CDR3 bases are TGTGCCAGCAGCGCCGGGACAGTATATAGCAATCAGCCCCAGCATTTT. Complete variable domain (other parts from reference TRBV2 and TRBJ1-5): EPEVTQTPSHQVTQMGQEVILRCVPISNHLYFYWYRQILGQKVEFLVSFYNNEISEKSEIFDDQFSVERPDGSNFTLKIRSTKLEDSAMYFCASSAGTVYSNQPQHFGDGTRLSIL.

The chain employs TRBV5-1 and TRBJ2-3, with 9 bases fitting TRBD2. V lost 3 bases to trimming and J lost 4 bases; unmatched junction nucleotides: 6. There are 15 residues in the CDR3. Germline values: CDR1 SGHRS, CDR2 YFSETQ. The CDR3 sequence is CASSSGLAQADTQYF. The CDR3 DNA sequence: TGCGCCAGCAGCTCGGGACTAGCCCAGGCAGATACGCAGTATTTT.